These T cell receptor beta chains were read from a single sample in a study of CD8 T cells in ankylosing spondylitis. TCRdb re-analysed the 5' RACE reads in MiXCR, keeping a single row per CDR3 protein. The top ten clones hold 0.51% of a sample with some 840,000 distinct CDR3 sequences, about 12% of them seen once. Sequenced material: blood, either unsorted or a sorted T cell fraction (not recorded which). These receptors were taken from a male donor with ankylosing spondylitis. The CDR3 runs from the conserved cysteine through the conserved F or W. The order of the fields is clone size, J gene, D gene, V gene, CDR3 DNA, CDR3 protein. D genes are given only for firm matches. Clone sizes are given selectively: once, few, many, or a class where the clone is expanded.

NA	TRBJ1-2	NA	TRBV7-2	TGTGCCAGCAGCTTCACAGGAGACCTCAACTATGGCTACACCTTC	CASSFTGDLNYGYTF
few	TRBJ2-7	TRBD1	TRBV4-3	TGCGCCAGCAGCCAAAATCACGGGGGACAGGAGGGCTACGAGCAGTACTTC	CASSQNHGGQEGYEQYF
NA	TRBJ2-7	NA	TRBV6-5	TGTGCCAGCAGTTACTCGTTTGGCAGAGGGCAGTACTTC	CASSYSFGRGQYF
few	TRBJ2-7	NA	TRBV5-1	TGCGCCAGCAGCGTCGACTTGGGACTCAGCTCCTACGAGCAGTACTTC	CASSVDLGLSSYEQYF
many	TRBJ2-2	NA	TRBV7-2	TGTGCCAGCAGCTCCTACGAGACAGGCACCGGGGAGCTGTTTTTT	CASSSYETGTGELFF
NA	TRBJ1-4	NA	TRBV7-2	TGTGCCAGCAGCTTCAAGGGCCTCGCTCAGCAAGAAAAACTGTTTTTT	CASSFKGLAQQEKLFF
NA	TRBJ1-5	NA	TRBV2	TGTGCCAGCAAAGTTTATAGCAATCAGCCCCAGCATTTT	CASKVYSNQPQHF
NA	TRBJ2-7	NA	TRBV20-1	TGCAGTGCTAGACGGACAGAGACCTACGAGCAGTACTTC	CSARRTETYEQYF
NA	TRBJ2-3	NA	TRBV5-6	TGTGCCAGCAGCAAGGGACGGAGAGGCGATACGCAGTATTTT	CASSKGRRGDTQYF
few	TRBJ2-3	NA	TRBV24-1	TGTGCCACCAGTGCCTCACAGATAAGCACAGATACGCAGTATTTT	CATSASQISTDTQYF
few	TRBJ1-5	NA	TRBV7-2	TGTGCCAGCAGCTTCCACGGCAGGTACGATCAGCCCCAGCATTTT	CASSFHGRYDQPQHF
many	TRBJ1-5	NA	TRBV6-2/TRBV6-3	TGTGCCAGCAGTTACATTAGCAATCAGCCCCAGCATTTT	CASSYISNQPQHF
few	TRBJ1-6	NA	TRBV20-1	TGCAGTGCTAGAGAAGGTGGCAATTCACCCCTCCACTTT	CSAREGGNSPLHF
NA	TRBJ1-1	NA	TRBV28	TGTGCCAGCAGTCCCCCCATCTACACTGAAGCTTTCTTT	CASSPPIYTEAFF